These 21 T cell receptor beta chains share one sample of origin, sequenced in a study of cytomegalovirus exposure and HLA in healthy donors (dated by TCRdb to 2016 to 2017). Library prep was done by the immunoSEQ multiplex PCR assay. The immuneACCESS repertoire file appears here via TCRdb, limited to in-frame rearrangements. These files lack a portion of the clones; in checked studies, under half of the deficit traces to unresolved V genes, and the cause of the others is not known. The sample table lists some 63,000 clones, roughly nine tenths of them with a count of one. Together, the top ten hold roughly 1.2% of the sample. The source material was PBMCs. These receptor sequences come from a woman aged 18-35 years in good health and CMV-seronegative.

The rearrangement joins TRBV11-2 to TRBJ2-7; D might be TRBD1 (6 bases). The CDR3 has 15 residues. The germline gives CDR1 SGHAT, CDR2 FQNNGV. The V gene lost 1 base and the J gene lost 8 bases, with 18 bases spanning the gap. For the CDR3, the DNA is TGTGCCAGCAGCTTAGCGCCTAGGCAGGGGAATAAGCAGTACTTC. Translated, it gives CASSLAPRQGNKQYF.

The rearrangement uses TRBV27 and TRBJ1-3; 7 bases agree with TRBD1. J gave up 6 bases and V 5 bases, and 10 bases lay outside the gene matches. The CDR3 runs to 15 residues. Germline V CDR1 and CDR2: MNHEY, SMNVEV (reference sequence). CDR3 protein: CASSPRKGAENTIYF. CDR3 in DNA: TGTGCCAGCAGTCCAAGAAAGGGGGCGGAAAACACCATATATTTT.

This clone was seen once. The chain recombines TRBV11-3 with TRBJ2-3; TRBD2 matches 15 bases. The trim removed 5 bases at V and 6 bases at J, leaving 9 bases unmatched. Germline V gene lookup returns CDR1 SGHNT and CDR2 YENEEA. The CDR3 is made up of 17 amino acids. The CDR3 DNA reads TGTGCCAGCAGCACCGGGACTAGCGGGGGGCCGGATGATACGCAGTATTTT. Its protein is CASSTGTSGGPDDTQYF.

The genes are TRBV7-2 and TRBJ1-5; D may be TRBD1 (5 bases). The CDR3 sequence is 13 residues long. Deletions cut 8 bases from V and 6 bases from J, with 14 bases between. Looked up from germline, CDR1 is SGHTA and CDR2 is FQGNSA. CDR3 DNA sequence: TGTGCCAGCTCCACTTCAGGGTTTCAGCCCCAGCATTTT. The encoded protein is CASSTSGFQPQHF.

The chain is built from TRBV5-4 and TRBJ1-4; no clear D. The CDR3 runs 14 residues. Germline CDR1 and CDR2: SGHNT and YYREEE (reference sequence). V was cut by 0 bases and J by 5 bases, with 8 bases left in between. The CDR3 coding sequence is TGTGCCAGCAGCTTGGACAGTCGAAATGAAAAACTGTTTTTT. It specifies CASSLDSRNEKLFF.

The rearrangement uses TRBV5-4 and TRBJ2-1; TRBD2 might be the D (7 bases). Between the trimmed V and J ends, which lost 6 bases and 9 bases, there was a span of 16 bases. The CDR3 is 13 residues long. The germline CDR1 and CDR2 sequences are SGHNT and YYREEE (reference sequence). Here the CDR3 DNA reads TGTGCCAGCACCAGGCGGGGGCAGGGTGAGCAGTTCTTC. It is translated as CASTRRGQGEQFF.

This rearrangement joins TRBV7-9 to TRBJ2-7, with a tentative D call TRBD1 (5 bases). CDR1 is SEHNR and CDR2 is FQNEAQ in the germline V gene (reference sequence). Trimming removed 1 base at V and 0 bases at J, with 16 bases between. The CDR3 extends over 17 amino acids. DNA of the CDR3: TGTGCCAGCAGCTTAGGGGTCGCAGGGCTGAGCTCCTACGAGCAGTACTTC. Translated: CASSLGVAGLSSYEQYF.

V is TRBV2 and J is TRBJ2-1; no reliable D call. The CDR3 runs 16 residues. Germline-derived CDR1 and CDR2 are SNHLY and FYNNEI. Trimming shortened V by 2 bases and J by 0 bases, and 11 bases separated the two germline ends. The CDR3 bases are TGTGCCAGCAGTGAATTAGACTTCAGCTCCTACAATGAGCAGTTCTTC. Translating it yields CASSELDFSSYNEQFF.

The CDR3 DNA reads as TGTGCCAGCAGCTTATATCCCCCGACTACTCAAGAGACCCAGTACTTC. This sequence encodes CASSLYPPTTQETQYF. The gene calls are TRBV7-9 and TRBJ2-5, with D possibly matching TRBD2 (5 bases). Germline V gene data show CDR1 as SEHNR and CDR2 as FQNEAQ (reference sequence). This CDR3 has 16 residues. V was pared by 2 bases and J by 2 bases, with 15 bases between.

This chain joins TRBV6-5 and TRBJ2-7, with 9 nucleotides matching TRBD1. CDR3 length: 16 amino acids. The V segment lost 4 bases and the J segment 4 bases; nucleotides outside the gene matches: 11. Germline-derived CDR1 and CDR2 are MNHEY and SVGAGI. Written as DNA, the CDR3 is TGTGCCAGCAGTTCGCGCGGTCCCGGGACAGGGTACGAGCAGTACTTC. It is translated as CASSSRGPGTGYEQYF.

The chain combines TRBV6-6 with TRBJ2-7; D might be TRBD1 (5 bases). Germline CDR1 MNHNY, CDR2 SVGAGI (reference sequence). Trimming left V 0 bases short and J 2 bases short, with 11 bases between. CDR3 length equals 15 residues. For the CDR3, the DNA is TGTGCCAGCAGTTACTCGTACATACAGGCCTACGAGCAGTACTTC. It codes for CASSYSYIQAYEQYF.

The chain links TRBV12-1 to TRBJ2-5; TRBD2, the D gene given by the table, was not confirmed from the DNA. TRBV12-1 is reported as a pseudogene. The CDR3 extends over 19 amino acids. The DNA of the CDR3 is TGTGCCAGCAGCTTTGCGCCGTATAGCGGGGGGGCCAAGAGAGAGACCCAGTACTTC. Translation gives CASSFAPYSGGAKRETQYF.

This chain joins TRBV7-6 and TRBJ2-7; perhaps TRBD2 as D (5 bases). V dropped 4 bases and J dropped 3 bases, with 16 bases sitting between them. CDR3 length: 15 amino acids. Germline CDR1 reads SGHVS; CDR2 reads FNYEAQ. As DNA, the CDR3 is TGTGCCAGCAGCTCCGCGGGCCGGCGTGTCTACGAGCAGTACTTC. The encoded protein is CASSSAGRRVYEQYF.

The gene calls are TRBV28 and TRBJ2-3; D gene unclear. The length of the CDR3 is 14 residues. Trimming removed 5 bases at V and 6 bases at J, with 15 bases between. The germline V gene has CDR1 MDHEN and CDR2 SYDVKM. This CDR3 reads CASSNRLFSDTQYF. The CDR3 DNA sequence: TGTGCCAGCAGTAACCGACTTTTCTCCGATACGCAGTATTTT.

The table lists this clone with a count of one. The chain has TRBV7-9 and TRBJ2-5; the D gene is possibly TRBD2 (5 bases). The CDR3 spans 16 residues. Germline V CDR1 and CDR2: SEHNR, FQNEAQ (reference sequence). V was shortened by 2 bases and J by 2 bases, with 15 bases between the two germline ends. CDR3 coding DNA: TGTGCCAGCAGCTTAATTATATGGGAGTTACAAGAGACCCAGTACTTC. The encoded protein is CASSLIIWELQETQYF.

This clone has more than one count but fewer than ten. This rearrangement joins TRBV30 to TRBJ2-2, with D perhaps TRBD2 (5 bases). CDR3 length equals 15 residues. Per the germline V gene, CDR1 is GTSNPN and CDR2 is SVGIG (reference sequence). The germline V and J ends were trimmed by 1 base and 3 bases, with 12 bases remaining between them. The CDR3 reads CAWSARGTDTGELFF. The DNA of the CDR3 is TGTGCCTGGAGTGCCCGGGGAACGGACACCGGGGAGCTGTTTTTT.

V is TRBV7-6 and J is TRBJ2-2; a possible D gene is TRBD2 (6 bases). Trimming cost V 5 bases and J 2 bases, with 21 bases left between them. The germline V gene encodes CDR1 SGHVS and CDR2 FNYEAQ. The CDR3 covers 18 residues. CDR3 sequence reads: CASSDAIEGGGNTGELFF. In DNA, the CDR3 is TGTGCCAGCAGCGACGCTATTGAGGGAGGAGGAAACACCGGGGAGCTGTTTTTT.

This clone was detected once. The chain couples TRBV7-8 to TRBJ2-2; possible D gene TRBD2, 7 bases. Trimming cost V 11 bases and J 1 base, with 17 bases left between them. CDR1 is SGHVS and CDR2 is FQNEAQ in the germline V gene. The CDR3 sequence is 15 residues long. The CDR3 coding sequence is TGTGCCGGGGGTCGGGGGGCCAGGAACACCGGGGAGCTGTTTTTT. Translation gives CAGGRGARNTGELFF.

V is TRBV6-5 and J is TRBJ1-5, with TRBD1 matching over 9 bases. CDR3 length equals 16 residues. The germline gives CDR1 MNHEY, CDR2 SVGAGI. J was trimmed by 5 bases and V by 0 bases; bases with no gene match: 5. The CDR3 protein is CASSYSGTGMDQPQHF. The CDR3 DNA reads TGTGCCAGCAGTTACTCAGGGACAGGGATGGATCAGCCCCAGCATTTT.

The chain recombines TRBV10-3 with TRBJ1-6, with D unclear. CDR3 size: 14 residues. Per germline, CDR1 ENHRY and CDR2 SYGVKD. Trimming pared 3 bases from V and 5 bases from J, leaving 8 bases between. CDR3 sequence reads: CAISETVNNSPLHF. For the CDR3, the DNA is TGTGCCATCAGTGAAACAGTCAATAATTCACCCCTCCACTTT.

The chain couples TRBV19 to TRBJ2-3, with 9 bases fitting TRBD2. J lost 5 bases, V lost 5 bases, and 14 bases had no gene match. This CDR3 region has 17 residues. The germline CDR1 and CDR2 sequences are LNHDA and SQIVND (reference sequence). Here the CDR3 reads CASSSTSGSTAQDTQYF. In nucleotides, the CDR3 is TGTGCCAGTAGTTCAACTAGCGGGTCCACAGCCCAAGATACGCAGTATTTT. Looking up the rest from reference TRBV19 and TRBJ2-3 gives the full variable domain: DGGITQSPKYLFRKEGQNVTLSCEQNLNHDAMYWYRQDPGQGLRLIYYSQIVNDFQKGDIAEGYSVSREKKESFPLTVTSAQKNPTAFYLCASSSTSGSTAQDTQYFGPGTRLTVL.